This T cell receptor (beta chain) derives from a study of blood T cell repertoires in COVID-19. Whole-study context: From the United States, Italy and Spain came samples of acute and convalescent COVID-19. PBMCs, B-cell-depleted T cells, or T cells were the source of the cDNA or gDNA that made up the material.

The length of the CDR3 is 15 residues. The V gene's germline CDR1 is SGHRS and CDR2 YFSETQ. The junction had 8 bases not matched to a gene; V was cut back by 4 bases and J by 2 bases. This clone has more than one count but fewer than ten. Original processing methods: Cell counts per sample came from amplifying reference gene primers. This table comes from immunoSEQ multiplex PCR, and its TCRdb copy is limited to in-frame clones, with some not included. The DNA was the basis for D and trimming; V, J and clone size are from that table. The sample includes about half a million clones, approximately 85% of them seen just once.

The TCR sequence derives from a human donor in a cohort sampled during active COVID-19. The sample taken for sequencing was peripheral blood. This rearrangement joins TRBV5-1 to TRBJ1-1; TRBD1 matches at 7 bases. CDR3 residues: CASSPGQARNTEAFF. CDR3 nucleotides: TGCGCCAGCAGCCCCGGACAGGCCCGAAACACTGAAGCTTTCTTT.